One and the same sample provided the 26 T cell receptor beta chains below, sequenced in a study of PD-1 blockade in classical Hodgkin lymphoma. All patients relapsed after autologous stem cell transplantation, and brentuximab vedotin exposure varied. Profiling relied on immunoSEQ multiplex PCR, and the TCRdb table lists in-frame clones only, not all of them. Among approximately 60,000 clones listed, about 91% were seen once. The sequencing used peripheral blood mononuclear cells (PBMCs), collected at baseline. All receptors come from a human donor with classical Hodgkin lymphoma.

This rearrangement joins TRBV30 to TRBJ1-4, with a weak D call TRBD1 (5 bases). CDR3 length: 16 residues. CDR1 and CDR2 (germline): GTSNPN, SVGIG (reference sequence). V lost 8 bases and J 0 bases, leaving 19 bases between the germline ends. The CDR3 here is CALGLWKSATNEKLFF. The CDR3 DNA reads as TGTGCCCTGGGACTGTGGAAAAGTGCAACTAATGAAAAACTGTTTTTT.

The rearrangement uses TRBV19 and TRBJ2-7, with 7 bases matching TRBD1. This CDR3 spans 19 amino acids. Trimming at V came to 5 bases and at J to 5 bases, leaving 24 bases not matched to a gene. Per the germline V gene, CDR1 is LNHDA and CDR2 is SQIVND (reference sequence). The CDR3 reads CASSQRTGNHGTRLDEQYF. CDR3 nucleotide sequence: TGTGCCAGTAGTCAGCGGACAGGCAACCATGGGACCCGTCTAGACGAGCAGTACTTC.

V and J are TRBV7-8 and TRBJ2-1; 7 bases match TRBD2. The CDR3 has 17 residues. Germline V lookup: CDR1 SGHVS, CDR2 FQNEAQ. J lost 2 bases, V lost 4 bases, and 11 bases had no gene match. CDR3 in amino acids: CASSSLGEGGTYNEQFF. As DNA, the CDR3 is TGTGCCAGCAGCTCTCTGGGGGAGGGAGGGACCTACAATGAGCAGTTCTTC.

The genes are TRBV7-2 and TRBJ2-5; tentative D call: TRBD1 (6 bases). The V end lost 3 bases, the J end lost 3 bases, and 17 bases lay between the germline ends. The CDR3 is 16 residues long. Germline CDR1 and CDR2: SGHTA and FQGNSA. The CDR3 loop reads CASSFGGGRRKETQYF. The CDR3, as DNA: TGTGCCAGCAGCTTTGGTGGGGGCCGGAGAAAAGAGACCCAGTACTTC.

V is TRBV7-2 and J is TRBJ2-7; the D gene is possibly TRBD2 (6 bases). V lost 1 base, J lost 7 bases, and 14 bases lay in between. The CDR3 has 14 amino acids. Germline CDR1 and CDR2: SGHTA and FQGNSA. The CDR3: CASSLVRGTEEQYF. In DNA, the CDR3 is TGTGCCAGCAGCTTAGTGCGCGGGACGGAGGAGCAGTACTTC.

CDR3: CASSLALSQGEQYF. The CDR3 bases are TGTGCCAGCAGCTTAGCCTTGAGCCAGGGCGAGCAGTACTTC. This chain links TRBV11-2 with TRBJ2-7, with D possibly matching TRBD1 (5 bases). V was cut by 1 base and J by 6 bases, with 13 bases left in between. This CDR3 comprises 14 residues. Germline V CDR1 and CDR2: SGHAT, FQNNGV.

The rearrangement uses TRBV9 and TRBJ2-7, with 8 bases aligning to TRBD1. The CDR3 consists of 14 residues. V lost 4 bases and J lost 5; bases outside the gene matches: 8. Germline assignment: CDR1 SGDLS and CDR2 YYNGEE. The chain's CDR3 is CASSPIDRGHEQYF. For the CDR3, the DNA is TGTGCCAGCAGCCCTATCGACAGGGGTCACGAGCAGTACTTC.

The gene calls are TRBV19 and TRBJ2-2; possible D gene TRBD2, 5 bases. CDR1 is LNHDA and CDR2 is SQIVND in the germline V gene (reference sequence). The CDR3 spans 16 residues. V lost 1 base and J 7 bases, leaving 16 bases between the germline ends. The chain's CDR3 is CASSIAVTRAVGELFF. Here the CDR3 DNA reads TGTGCCAGTAGTATAGCGGTAACGAGGGCGGTCGGGGAGCTGTTTTTT.

The chain has TRBV30 and TRBJ2-1, with D unresolved. V lost 2 bases and J lost 4, with 12 bases in between. Germline CDR1 GTSNPN, CDR2 SVGIG (reference sequence). The CDR3 contains 14 residues. CDR3 nucleotides: TGTGCCTGGAGTTGGGGTACAGAGTACAATGAGCAGTTCTTC. This codes for CAWSWGTEYNEQFF.

The chain carries TRBV13 and TRBJ2-1; D may be TRBD1 or TRBD2 (5 bases each). CDR3 length: 13 amino acids. The V gene's germline CDR1 is PRHDT and CDR2 FYEKMQ (reference sequence). Trimming left V 8 bases short and J 4 bases short, with 12 bases between. CDR3 protein: CASGRGPYNEQFF. CDR3 in DNA: TGTGCCAGCGGTCGGGGACCTTACAATGAGCAGTTCTTC.

The rearrangement links TRBV7-8 to TRBJ2-3; TRBD2 is a possible D gene (6 bases). The V gene's germline CDR1 is SGHVS and CDR2 FQNEAQ. The V end was cut by 7 bases, the J end by 0 bases, with 11 bases between. The CDR3 has 14 amino acids. CDR3 region: CASIPGTSTDTQYF. The CDR3 bases are TGTGCCAGCATCCCGGGGACTAGCACAGATACGCAGTATTTT.

This chain links TRBV18 with TRBJ2-2; D is perhaps TRBD1 (6 bases). V was clipped by 1 base and J by 2 bases, with 8 bases between them. The germline gives CDR1 KGHSH, CDR2 LQKENI. CDR3 length equals 15 residues. The CDR3 region has the DNA TGTGCCAGCTCACCACAGGGACATAACACCGGGGAGCTGTTTTTT. Protein: CASSPQGHNTGELFF. Filled out from reference TRBV18 and TRBJ2-2, the complete variable domain reads NAGVMQNPRHLVRRRGQEARLRCSPMKGHSHVYWYRQLPEEGLKFMVYLQKENIIDESGMPKERFSAEFPKEGPSILRIQQVVRGDSAAYFCASSPQGHNTGELFFGEGSRLTVL.

The rearrangement links TRBV28 to TRBJ1-5; D gene ambiguous. The V end was cut by 6 bases, the J end by 4 bases, with 7 bases between. CDR3 size: 12 residues. The V gene's germline CDR1 is MDHEN and CDR2 SYDVKM. CDR3 region: CASRFWNQPQHF. In DNA, the CDR3 is TGTGCCAGCAGATTTTGGAATCAGCCCCAGCATTTT.

V usage is TRBV10-2 and J usage is TRBJ1-2, with D hard to call. V dropped 3 bases and J dropped 5 bases, with 22 bases sitting between them. The CDR3 extends over 17 amino acids. Germline CDR1 and CDR2: WSHSY and SAAADI. The CDR3 nucleotides read TGCGCCAGCAGTGAATTGGAGCGGAGAACGGAATTATATGGCTACACCTTC. Protein sequence: CASSELERRTELYGYTF.

This chain links TRBV30 with TRBJ2-2; D is perhaps TRBD1 (5 bases). Trimming shortened V by 4 bases and J by 6 bases, and 15 bases separated the two germline ends. The germline V gene encodes CDR1 GTSNPN and CDR2 SVGIG (reference sequence). The CDR3 spans 14 residues. DNA of the CDR3: TGTGCCTGGAAAAGGCAGGGTAGACCCGGGGAGCTGTTTTTT. Its translation is CAWKRQGRPGELFF.

This chain joins TRBV28 and TRBJ1-2; maybe TRBD1 (6 bases). The CDR3 extends over 11 amino acids. Germline V gives CDR1 MDHEN, CDR2 SYDVKM. CDR3 bases: TGTCCCCCCTCAGGGGTGGGTGGCTACACCTTC. Protein sequence: CPPSGVGGYTF.

This chain connects TRBV9 to TRBJ2-7; D may match TRBD1 or TRBD2 (5 bases each). Looked up from germline, CDR1 is SGDLS and CDR2 is YYNGEE. V was pared by 0 bases and J by 4 bases, with 17 bases between. The CDR3 is 16 residues long. CDR3 DNA: TGTGCCAGCAGCGTAGATTTCGGTGGGGGAACTTACGAGCAGTACTTC. Protein product: CASSVDFGGGTYEQYF.

The V call is TRBV7-9, the J call TRBJ1-2; D uncertain. The CDR3 has 13 amino acids. Trimming shortened V by 2 bases and J by 5 bases, and 9 bases separated the two germline ends. The germline V gene has CDR1 SEHNR and CDR2 FQNEAQ (reference sequence). The CDR3 DNA follows: TGTGCCAGCAGCTTATATGCGGAATATGGCTACACCTTC. Protein product: CASSLYAEYGYTF.

CDR3 sequence (DNA): TGTGCCAGCAGCCGTAGGACAGGGGACCTCTCTGGGGCCAACGTCCTGACTTTC. This codes for CASSRRTGDLSGANVLTF. V gene TRBV28 combines with J gene TRBJ2-6; 9 nucleotides align to TRBD1. The CDR3 totals 18 residues. From germline, CDR1 is MDHEN and CDR2 SYDVKM. V lost 6 bases and J lost 0; bases outside the gene matches: 9.

The sample holds one count of this clone. The chain joins TRBV6-5 to TRBJ2-5; TRBD2 is a possible D gene (5 bases). V shed 2 bases and J shed 2 bases, with 15 bases lying between them. Germline-derived CDR1 and CDR2 are MNHEY and SVGAGI. This CDR3 is built from 16 residues. Written as DNA, the CDR3 is TGTGCCAGCAGTTACACCGGGGAGCCGGGGCAAGAGACCCAGTACTTC. This sequence encodes CASSYTGEPGQETQYF.

This chain joins TRBV2 and TRBJ1-5, with TRBD1 as a possible D gene (6 bases). Germline V CDR1 and CDR2: SNHLY, FYNNEI. The CDR3 spans 14 residues. The V end was cut by 8 bases, the J end by 5 bases, with 16 bases between. DNA of the CDR3: TGTGCCAGCGGGACCGGGACACCCGATCAGCCCCAGCATTTT. The encoded protein is CASGTGTPDQPQHF.

In regard to this clone: At one boundary the junction diverges from the germline segment, which might be a read error. This chain uses TRBV27 with TRBJ1-1; D not resolved. Germline V gene lookup returns CDR1 MNHEY and CDR2 SMNVEV (reference sequence). CDR3 length equals 11 residues. The CDR3 bases are TGTGCCAGCAGTTCTCCCATTCGGGTCTTTTTT. Its translation is CASSSPIRVFF.

This chain joins TRBV11-2 and TRBJ2-1; unclear D gene. The CDR3 extends over 12 amino acids. Trimming shortened V by 5 bases and J by 5 bases, and 7 bases separated the two germline ends. Germline assignment: CDR1 SGHAT and CDR2 FQNNGV. The DNA of the CDR3 is TGTGCCAGCAGCGTTTTCAACAATGAGCAGTTCTTC. Amino acids: CASSVFNNEQFF.

The V and J genes are TRBV6-6 and TRBJ2-3; D uncertain. CDR1 and CDR2 (germline): MNHNY, SVGAGI (reference sequence). CDR3 size: 13 residues. The ends were cut back, 10 bases at V and 0 bases at J, with 11 bases in the middle. CDR3 bases: TGTGCCATCAGCAAACAAAGCACAGATACGCAGTATTTT. Protein sequence: CAISKQSTDTQYF.

The V gene is TRBV10-3, the J gene TRBJ1-4, with D maybe TRBD1 (5 bases). The CDR3 is made up of 17 amino acids. The V end lost 3 bases, the J end lost 5 bases, and 19 bases lay between the germline ends. CDR1 and CDR2 (germline): ENHRY, SYGVKD. CDR3 protein: CAISDSGTPSDNEKLFF. DNA of the CDR3: TGTGCCATCAGTGACTCCGGGACTCCTAGCGACAATGAAAAACTGTTTTTT.

The CDR3 bases are TGTGCCAGCAGACTCGGGACTATAACCGGGGAGCTGTTTTTT. Encoded protein: CASRLGTITGELFF. This sequence joins TRBV6-5 and TRBJ2-2; 7 bases are a match to TRBD2. The CDR3 contains 14 residues. Germline CDR1 MNHEY, CDR2 SVGAGI. The ends lost 6 bases at V and 5 bases at J; junction bases unmatched: 6.